Listed below are T cell receptor beta chains from one sample, sequenced in a study of CD8 T cells in Susac syndrome. TCRdb redid the calling of the immunoSEQ multiplex PCR reads with MiXCR, one entry per CDR3 protein. The sample includes more than 95,000 distinct CDR3 sequences, 85% to 95% of them seen just once. What was sequenced was CD4+ T cells from PBMCs. Receptors were obtained from a human donor with multiple sclerosis. The CDR3 runs from the conserved cysteine through the conserved F or W. A D gene is named only where the DNA matches it firmly. The size of a clone is reported for some rows only, either as once, few or many, or as a class for expanded clones.

clone_size: NA
v_call: TRBV7-9
d_call: NA
j_call: TRBJ2-2
cdr3_aa: CASSIGGGKTGELFF
cdr3_nt: TGTGCCAGCAGCATAGGGGGGGGCAAGACCGGGGAGCTGTTTTTT

clone_size: NA
v_call: TRBV27
d_call: NA
j_call: TRBJ2-6
cdr3_aa: CASSWGFGANVLTF
cdr3_nt: TGTGCCAGCAGTTGGGGATTTGGGGCCAACGTCCTGACTTTC

clone_size: once
v_call: TRBV3-1
d_call: NA
j_call: TRBJ2-1
cdr3_aa: CASSSPQDSGGDEQFF
cdr3_nt: TGTGCCAGCAGCTCGCCCCAGGACAGCGGTGGGGATGAGCAGTTCTTC

clone_size: NA
v_call: TRBV30
d_call: TRBD1
j_call: TRBJ2-1
cdr3_aa: CAWRKQGADEQFF
cdr3_nt: TGTGCCTGGAGAAAACAGGGGGCGGATGAGCAGTTCTTC

clone_size: NA
v_call: TRBV10-1
d_call: NA
j_call: TRBJ2-7
cdr3_aa: CASSNEHYEQYF
cdr3_nt: TGCGCCAGCAGCAATGAACACTACGAGCAGTACTTC

clone_size: few
v_call: TRBV6-1
d_call: NA
j_call: TRBJ2-6
cdr3_aa: CASTPYTGSSANLTF
cdr3_nt: TGTGCCAGCACCCCATATACAGGGTCTTCCGCGAATCTGACTTTC

clone_size: NA
v_call: TRBV6-5
d_call: NA
j_call: TRBJ1-3
cdr3_aa: CASSYSALPSGNTIYF
cdr3_nt: TGTGCCAGCAGTTACTCGGCCTTACCCTCTGGAAACACCATATATTTT

clone_size: NA
v_call: TRBV3-1
d_call: NA
j_call: TRBJ1-5
cdr3_aa: CASSQDHLGKSEQGNQPQHF
cdr3_nt: TGTGCCAGCAGCCAAGATCATTTAGGGAAATCTGAGCAAGGGAATCAGCCCCAGCATTTT

clone_size: NA
v_call: TRBV7-3
d_call: TRBD2
j_call: TRBJ2-5
cdr3_aa: CASSLYGGGQETQYF
cdr3_nt: TGTGCCAGCAGCTTATATGGCGGGGGCCAAGAGACCCAGTACTTC

clone_size: NA
v_call: TRBV20-1
d_call: TRBD1
j_call: TRBJ2-7
cdr3_aa: CSAYRGLGTEQYF
cdr3_nt: TGCAGTGCTTACAGGGGGCTGGGTACCGAGCAGTACTTC

clone_size: NA
v_call: TRBV11-3
d_call: TRBD1
j_call: TRBJ2-3
cdr3_aa: CASSLGGQSDTQYF
cdr3_nt: TGTGCCAGCAGCCTAGGGGGACAGTCAGATACGCAGTATTTT

clone_size: NA
v_call: TRBV12-3/TRBV12-4
d_call: NA
j_call: TRBJ1-6
cdr3_aa: CASSWGPSSYNSPLHF
cdr3_nt: TGTGCCAGCAGTTGGGGACCCAGCTCCTATAATTCACCCCTCCACTTT

clone_size: few
v_call: TRBV12-3/TRBV12-4
d_call: NA
j_call: TRBJ1-6
cdr3_aa: CASSLTGGNSPLHF
cdr3_nt: TGTGCCAGCAGTTTAACGGGGGGTAATTCACCCCTCCACTTT

clone_size: NA
v_call: TRBV7-3
d_call: TRBD2
j_call: TRBJ2-5
cdr3_aa: CASSLTFPPGLGQETQYF
cdr3_nt: TGTGCCAGCAGCTTAACGTTTCCACCGGGACTAGGACAAGAGACCCAGTACTTC

clone_size: NA
v_call: TRBV2
d_call: NA
j_call: TRBJ2-3
cdr3_aa: CASSRTSIGTDTQYF
cdr3_nt: TGTGCCAGCAGTCGGACATCGATAGGCACAGATACGCAGTATTTT

clone_size: NA
v_call: TRBV3-1
d_call: NA
j_call: TRBJ2-1
cdr3_aa: CASSPGIGEQFF
cdr3_nt: TGTGCCAGCAGCCCGGGGATCGGGGAGCAGTTCTTC